This T cell receptor beta chain appears in the sequencing data of a study of cytomegalovirus exposure and HLA in healthy donors. Study-level findings and limits: Relative to equally common others, HLA-associated TCR beta chains showed greater clonal expansion in a later analysis.

Primers: 60 Vbeta forward and 13 Jbeta reverse. The table came from immunoSEQ multiplex PCR; TCRdb's copy has only in-frame clones and leaves some out. The sample includes nearly 110,000 clones, roughly two thirds seen only once; the top ten take about 2.8%. This clone was picked up a small number of times. Its antigen is not identified. Germline CDR1 SQVTM, CDR2 ANQGSEA. Trimming took 3 bases from V and 6 from J, leaving 13 bases between them. The CDR3 contains 13 residues. This rearrangement joins TRBV29-1 to TRBJ2-3; TRBD2 is a possible D gene (5 bases). This sequence originates from a female donor in good health and CMV-seronegative. Sequenced input: PBMCs. In DNA, the CDR3 is TGCAGCGTTGATCGGGGTACCAGGGATACGCAGTATTTT. This codes for CSVDRGTRDTQYF.